The 26 T cell receptor beta chains below were found in one sample sequenced in a study of identical twins. TCRdb passed the 5' RACE reads through MiXCR, listing each CDR3 protein once. The sample includes 1.5 million or so distinct CDR3 sequences, roughly a third of them seen just once. The specimen sequenced was cord blood. The receptors here all came from a newborn girl in good health.

This chain joins TRBV30 and TRBJ2-3; 8 nucleotides match TRBD1. CDR1 is GTSNPN, CDR2 SVGIG, per germline (reference sequence). CDR3 length: 14 amino acids. The ends lost 1 base at V and 1 base at J; junction bases unmatched: 1. CDR3 loop: CAWSGGQGTDTQYF. The CDR3 DNA sequence: TGTGCCTGGAGTGGGGGACAGGGCACAGATACGCAGTATTTT.

The chain is built from TRBV20-1 and TRBJ2-7; TRBD1 matches 9 bases. Germline V gene sequence: CDR1 DFQATT, CDR2 SNEGSKA (reference sequence). Losses at the gene ends were 4 bases for V and 0 bases for J; bases not matched to a gene: 4. The CDR3 has 14 amino acids. CDR3 amino acids: CSATGTGTSYEQYF. The CDR3 nucleotides read TGCAGTGCTACGGGGACAGGGACCTCCTACGAGCAGTACTTC.

Here the CDR3 DNA reads TGTGCCAGCAGATCCGCGGGCAACTCCTACAATGAGCAGTTCTTC. It translates to CASRSAGNSYNEQFF. This chain connects TRBV12-3 or TRBV12-4 to TRBJ2-1, with D possibly matching TRBD2 (5 bases). CDR3 length: 15 amino acids. Between the trimmed V and J ends, which lost 6 bases and 0 bases, there was a span of 12 bases.

This clonotype showed up just a few times. This chain joins TRBV3-1 and TRBJ2-5; 9 nucleotides match TRBD2. The CDR3 is 17 amino acids. V was pared by 0 bases and J by 5 bases, with 10 bases of the junction left unmatched. CDR1 is LGHDT and CDR2 is YNNKEL in the germline V gene (reference sequence). Written as DNA, the CDR3 is TGTGCCAGCAGCCAAGATCGGGGGACTAGCTATCGGGAGACCCAGTACTTC. It codes for CASSQDRGTSYRETQYF.

The chain employs TRBV11-2 and TRBJ1-1; D is ambiguous. The CDR3 covers 14 residues. V was clipped by 0 bases and J by 1 base, with 6 bases between them. Germline V CDR1 and CDR2: SGHAT, FQNNGV. The CDR3 sequence is CASSLDIANTEAFF. The CDR3 DNA follows: TGTGCCAGCAGCTTAGATATAGCGAACACTGAAGCTTTCTTT.

The chain carries TRBV20-1 and TRBJ2-5; 8 bases are a match to TRBD1. The CDR3 loop spans 15 amino acids. The V segment lost 2 bases and the J segment 2 bases; nucleotides outside the gene matches: 7. Per germline, CDR1 DFQATT and CDR2 SNEGSKA (reference sequence). Here the CDR3 DNA reads TGCAGTGCTAGACCAGGACAGGGTAGGCAAGAGACCCAGTACTTC. It translates to CSARPGQGRQETQYF.

The J gene is TRBJ2-1, the V gene TRBV20-1; tentatively, D is TRBD2 (5 bases). The assigned J gene may be wrong: the sequence end matches TRBJ2-7 better. The CDR3 sequence is 12 residues long. Germline lookup yields CDR1 DFQATT and CDR2 SNEGSKA (reference sequence). CDR3 amino acids: CSARLAYNEQYF. As DNA, the CDR3 is TGCAGTGCTAGACTAGCCTACAATGAGCAGTACTTC.

This chain links TRBV2 with TRBJ2-1; 8 bases fit TRBD2. Trimming at V came to 3 bases and at J to 10 bases, leaving 8 bases not matched to a gene. The CDR3 covers 14 residues. Germline V lookup: CDR1 SNHLY, CDR2 FYNNEI. The CDR3: CASSDQAGVYEQFF. CDR3 DNA: TGTGCCAGCAGTGATCAAGCGGGAGTCTACGAGCAGTTCTTC.

The chain uses TRBV30 and TRBJ1-1; D not resolved. The CDR3 contains 13 residues. CDR1 GTSNPN and CDR2 SVGIG come from the germline V gene (reference sequence). With 2 bases removed from V and 1 base from J, the gap between germline ends came to 8 bases. CDR3 nucleotide sequence: TGTGCCTGGAGTAAACAGAAGAACACTGAAGCTTTCTTT. Protein sequence: CAWSKQKNTEAFF.

The chain employs TRBV20-1 and TRBJ2-2, with D unclear. From germline, CDR1 is DFQATT and CDR2 SNEGSKA (reference sequence). The CDR3 is 12 residues long. The V and J ends lost 3 bases and 4 bases respectively, with 6 bases between them. DNA of the CDR3: TGCAGTGCTAGTCGGGTCACCGGGGAGCTGTTTTTT. Residues: CSASRVTGELFF.

This clonotype turned up a few times. In DNA form, the CDR3 reads TGTGCCAGCAGCTTAGGATTATGGGGAGCCCCCTACGAGCAGTACTTC. As protein: CASSLGLWGAPYEQYF. The genes are TRBV7-2 and TRBJ2-7; TRBD2 is a possible D gene (5 bases). The germline V and J ends were trimmed by 1 base and 2 bases, with 15 bases remaining between them. The CDR3 runs 16 residues. Germline V CDR1 and CDR2: SGHTA, FQGNSA. Using reference TRBV7-2 and TRBJ2-7 for the parts outside the CDR3, the full variable domain is GAGVSQSPSNKVTEKGKDVELRCDPISGHTALYWYRQSLGQGLEFLIYFQGNSAPDKSGLPSDRFSAERTGGSVSTLTIQRTQQEDSAVYLCASSLGLWGAPYEQYFGPGTRLTVT.

The rearrangement links TRBV2 to TRBJ1-1; the D is unclear. The CDR3 is 15 residues long. Germline assignment: CDR1 SNHLY and CDR2 FYNNEI. Trimming took 1 base from V and 0 from J, leaving 9 bases between them. CDR3 nucleotides: TGTGCCAGCAGTGAAGAACAGATACTGAACACTGAAGCTTTCTTT. It codes for CASSEEQILNTEAFF. Drawing the rest from reference TRBV2 and TRBJ1-1, the complete variable domain is EPEVTQTPSHQVTQMGQEVILRCVPISNHLYFYWYRQILGQKVEFLVSFYNNEISEKSEIFDDQFSVERPDGSNFTLKIRSTKLEDSAMYFCASSEEQILNTEAFFGQGTRLTVV.

The V call is TRBV29-1, the J call TRBJ1-1, with 10 bases identical to TRBD1. V gave up 4 bases and J gave up 1 base; unmatched junction bases: 3. CDR1 and CDR2 (germline): SQVTM, ANQGSEA. The CDR3 spans 14 residues. The CDR3 nucleotides are TGCAGCGTTGCTCGACAGGGGGCGAACACTGAAGCTTTCTTT. Translating it yields CSVARQGANTEAFF.

This sequence joins TRBV20-1 and TRBJ1-1; 8 bases line up with TRBD1. CDR1 is DFQATT, CDR2 SNEGSKA, per germline (reference sequence). After removal of 3 bases from V and 4 bases from J, the junction contained 1 base not matched to a gene. This CDR3 has 12 amino acids. The CDR3 region is CSASRGRTEAFF. Written as DNA, the CDR3 is TGCAGTGCTAGCAGGGGGCGCACTGAAGCTTTCTTT.

This clonotype was seen more than once but under ten times. Written as DNA, the CDR3 is TGCAGTGCTAGAGTTGGGACAGGTGATCCTTTGTACCAAGAGACCCAGTACTTC. Amino acids: CSARVGTGDPLYQETQYF. The chain is built from TRBV20-1 and TRBJ2-5; TRBD1 matches 8 bases. The CDR3 is made up of 18 amino acids. Per germline, CDR1 DFQATT and CDR2 SNEGSKA (reference sequence). The V and J ends lost 1 base and 0 bases, in that order; junction bases with no gene match: 13.

This chain uses TRBV5-1 with TRBJ2-5, with a tentative D call TRBD2 (6 bases). The length of the CDR3 is 14 residues. Germline CDR1 is SGHRS and CDR2 is YFSETQ. The V end was cut by 4 bases, the J end by 5 bases, with 15 bases between. CDR3 DNA sequence: TGCGCCAGCAGCGTGGAGGGGATTCAGGAGACCCAGTACTTC. This codes for CASSVEGIQETQYF. Drawing the rest from reference TRBV5-1 and TRBJ2-5, the complete variable domain is KAGVTQTPRYLIKTRGQQVTLSCSPISGHRSVSWYQQTPGQGLQFLFEYFSETQRNKGNFPGRFSGRQFSNSRSEMNVSTLELGDSALYLCASSVEGIQETQYFGPGTRLLVL.

The chain recombines TRBV9 with TRBJ1-1; tentatively, D is TRBD1 (5 bases). The germline gives CDR1 SGDLS, CDR2 YYNGEE. The CDR3 has 14 residues. With 7 bases removed from V and 2 bases from J, the gap between germline ends came to 15 bases. DNA for the CDR3: TGTGCCAGCGCCATAGACAGTTTTAACACTGAAGCTTTCTTT. Its protein product is CASAIDSFNTEAFF.

This clonotype was counted only a few times. The chain couples TRBV21-1 to TRBJ1-2; whether TRBD1, the table's D call, matches the DNA was not checked. TRBV21-1 is assigned pseudogene status. There are 16 residues in the CDR3. CDR3 amino acids: CASSKERDRGNYGYTF. In DNA, the CDR3 is TGTGCCAGCAGCAAAGAAAGGGACAGGGGGAACTATGGCTACACCTTC.

The chain employs TRBV20-1 and TRBJ2-3, with TRBD2 identical over 9 bases. J gave up 4 bases and V 6 bases, and 11 bases lay outside the gene matches. The CDR3 sequence is 15 residues long. Germline V lookup: CDR1 DFQATT, CDR2 SNEGSKA (reference sequence). CDR3 nucleotides: TGCAGTGCAAATAGCGGGGGCGGGTCCGCAGATACGCAGTATTTT. Amino acids: CSANSGGGSADTQYF.

The V gene is TRBV4-1, the J gene TRBJ1-2; the D gene is possibly TRBD1 (5 bases). V lost 0 bases and J lost 4, with 12 bases in between. The CDR3 is made up of 15 amino acids. The germline CDR1 and CDR2 sequences are MGHRA and YSYEKL. CDR3 residues: CASSQEAPGPYGYTF. DNA of the CDR3: TGCGCCAGCAGCCAAGAAGCCCCGGGACCCTATGGCTACACCTTC.

This clonotype has just a few counts. This chain links TRBV9 with TRBJ2-5; 7 positions match TRBD2. There are 16 residues in the CDR3. Trimming cost V 0 bases and J 2 bases; bases outside gene matches: 7. CDR1 and CDR2 (germline): SGDLS, YYNGEE. CDR3 sequence (DNA): TGTGCCAGCAGCGTAGCGAGCGGGACGGTTCAAGAGACCCAGTACTTC. This encodes CASSVASGTVQETQYF.

This clonotype appeared a few times. This chain joins TRBV29-1 and TRBJ2-1, with 7 bases identical to TRBD2. The end of the DNA is better explained by TRBJ2-7, so the J call may be wrong. This CDR3 is built from 15 residues. Germline V CDR1 and CDR2: SQVTM, ANQGSEA. The CDR3 coding sequence is TGCAGCGTTGACCCTCGCGGGAGCTCCTACAATGAGCAGTACTTC. The encoded protein is CSVDPRGSSYNEQYF.

This clonotype was detected only a few times. The chain has TRBV20-1 and TRBJ1-2; perhaps TRBD1 as D (6 bases). The V gene lost 7 bases and the J gene lost 3 bases, with 15 bases spanning the gap. CDR1 and CDR2 from the germline V gene are DFQATT and SNEGSKA (reference sequence). The CDR3 extends over 13 amino acids. The CDR3 DNA is TGCAGTGTCTACAGGGAGGATTACTATGGCTACACCTTC. Translated: CSVYREDYYGYTF.

In this sample, this clonotype turned up a few times. V and J are TRBV6-2 or TRBV6-3 and TRBJ2-4, with 8 bases lining up with TRBD1. The germline V gene has CDR1 MNHEY and CDR2 SVGEGT. J gave up 6 bases and V 6 bases, and 4 bases lay outside the gene matches. The CDR3 is 13 amino acids. In DNA, the CDR3 is TGTGCCAGCAGATCCGGGACAGGAAACATTCAGTACTTC. Translating gives CASRSGTGNIQYF.

The genes are TRBV27 and TRBJ1-4, with TRBD1 as a possible D gene (5 bases). V gave up 0 bases and J gave up 5 bases, with 10 bases separating them. The V gene's germline CDR1 is MNHEY and CDR2 SMNVEV (reference sequence). The CDR3 runs to 15 residues. This CDR3 reads CASSLSLGANEKLFF. DNA for the CDR3: TGTGCCAGCAGTTTATCGCTCGGGGCAAATGAAAAACTGTTTTTT.

This clonotype has a handful of counts. Here the CDR3 DNA reads TGTGCCACCAAGCTAGCGGGGGGACACGAGCAGTACTTC. It is translated as CATKLAGGHEQYF. This rearrangement joins TRBV7-2 to TRBJ2-7, with TRBD2 identical over 11 bases. CDR1 SGHTA and CDR2 FQGNSA come from the germline V gene. V trimming: 10 bases; J trimming: 5 bases; junction bases outside the gene matches: 7. The CDR3 has 13 amino acids.